This is a list of T cell receptor beta chains from one sample in a study of blood T cell repertoires in COVID-19. Sequencing was performed with immunoSEQ multiplex PCR; in TCRdb, only in-frame clones are kept and a portion is missing. This sample yields about 100,000 clones, of which roughly 85% are seen a single time; more than 1.5% belongs to the top ten. Input material: peripheral blood. The receptors derive from a woman in her 70s with active or convalescent COVID-19. Each CDR3 is given with its conserved first and last residue. A D gene is named only where the DNA matches it firmly. Clone size is stated in some rows and not others, as once, few, many or a class when expanded.

TRBV7-3	TRBJ1-3	once	.	TGTGCCAGCGGTTCCGGGACTGCTGGAAACACCATATATTTT	CASGSGTAGNTIYF
TRBV6-1	TRBJ1-3	.	.	TGTGCCAGCAGTCCCTCTCGTAACACCATATATTTT	CASSPSRNTIYF
TRBV5-1	TRBJ1-1	.	.	TGCGCCAGCAGCTTGACCGGGTTTACTGAAGCTTTCTTT	CASSLTGFTEAFF
TRBV18	TRBJ2-2	.	TRBD1	TGTGCCAGCTCCTCCCTCGCAGGGGGCACCACCGGGGAGCTGTTTTTT	CASSSLAGGTTGELFF
TRBV28	TRBJ1-5	.	.	TGTGCCACCCAACGTGAGGTTGGACAGCCCAATCAGCCCCAGCATTTT	CATQREVGQPNQPQHF
TRBV30	TRBJ1-2	.	TRBD1	TGTGCCTGGAGTGTACGATGGGACAGGGACTATGGCTACACCTTC	CAWSVRWDRDYGYTF
TRBV5-1	TRBJ2-2	.	.	TGCGCCAGCAGCAACGACTTCGGGGTAGGGGAGCTGTTTTTT	CASSNDFGVGELFF
TRBV7-2	TRBJ2-4	.	.	TGTGCCAGCAGCCCTCAAGGGAGCATTCAGTACTTC	CASSPQGSIQYF
TRBV7-2	TRBJ2-5	.	.	TGTGCCAGCAGCTTTCGGGGTCACTGGGAGACCCAGTACTTC	CASSFRGHWETQYF
TRBV10-1	TRBJ2-1	.	TRBD2	TGCGCCAGCAGTGAGTCGAGGGGGACTAGCGGACAGTACAATGAGCAGTTCTTC	CASSESRGTSGQYNEQFF
TRBV5-1	TRBJ2-1	.	TRBD2	TGCGCCAGCAGCTTGACGGGACTAGCGGAATACAATGAGCAGTTCTTC	CASSLTGLAEYNEQFF
TRBV19	TRBJ1-1	once	.	TGTGCCAGTAGTTTCCTCCCGACAGGATCGGGGACCCCTGAAGCTTTCTTT	CASSFLPTGSGTPEAFF
TRBV20-1	TRBJ1-2	.	.	TGCAGTGCTAGTCCAGGCCCGGACTATGACTACACCTTC	CSASPGPDYDYTF
TRBV10-3	TRBJ1-2	.	TRBD1	TGTGCCACCACAGGGGGCAGACGAAACTATGGCTACACCTTC	CATTGGRRNYGYTF
TRBV4-3	TRBJ2-2	.	.	TGCGCCAGCAGCCAGGCGAGACAGTCCTCGAGGGGGACCGGGGAGCTGTTTTTT	CASSQARQSSRGTGELFF
TRBV9	TRBJ1-4	.	TRBD1	TGTGCCAGCAGCGAAGGCCCTGGGACAGGGGATGAAAAACTGTTTTTT	CASSEGPGTGDEKLFF
TRBV5-1	TRBJ2-7	.	TRBD1	TGCGCCAGCAGCTTGTCAGAGGGGGCCGAGCAGTACTTC	CASSLSEGAEQYF
TRBV6-1	TRBJ1-6	.	TRBD1	TGTGCCAGCAGTGAATTGGGACAGGGGTTGCGTAATTCACCCCTCCACTTT	CASSELGQGLRNSPLHF
TRBV7-2	TRBJ2-2	.	.	TGTGCCAGCAGCTTAACTCGCAGTGGAAGCGCCGGCCCCGGGGAGCTGTTTTTT	CASSLTRSGSAGPGELFF
TRBV5-1	TRBJ2-5	.	.	TGCGCCAGCGGTGACGGGGGGCCCACCCAAGAGACCCAGTACTTC	CASGDGGPTQETQYF
TRBV4-3	TRBJ2-6	.	TRBD2	TGCGCCAGCAGCCAAACTTTAGCGGGAGCTGGGGCCAACGTCCTGACTTTC	CASSQTLAGAGANVLTF
TRBV18	TRBJ2-7	once	TRBD1	TGTGCCAGCTCACCTCGAGAGACAGGGGGCTACGAGCAGTACTTC	CASSPRETGGYEQYF
TRBV3-1/TRBV3-2	TRBJ1-1	.	TRBD1	TGTGCCAGCAGCCAAGGACAGGGTATAGGGGCTTTCTTT	CASSQGQGIGAFF
TRBV24-1	TRBJ2-7	.	TRBD1	TGTGCCACCCGGGGACAGATCTACGAGCAGTACTTC	CATRGQIYEQYF
TRBV4-1	TRBJ2-1	.	TRBD2	TGCGCCAGCAGCGTAGCGGGGTACTCCTACAATGAGCAGTTCTTC	CASSVAGYSYNEQFF
TRBV24-1	TRBJ2-1	.	.	TGTGCCACTTCTCACCCAACTAGCTCCGATGAGCAGTTCTTC	CATSHPTSSDEQFF
TRBV18	TRBJ1-2	.	.	TGTGCCAGCTCACCAGACAGTAACTATGGCTACACCTTC	CASSPDSNYGYTF
TRBV20-1	TRBJ1-3	.	.	TGCAGTGCTAGTATCTACTCTGGAAACACCATATATTTT	CSASIYSGNTIYF
TRBV3-1/TRBV3-2	TRBJ1-1	.	TRBD1	TGTGCCAGCAGCCAAGACGACAGGGCGCCAGCTTTCTTT	CASSQDDRAPAFF
TRBV20-1	TRBJ2-7	.	TRBD1	TGCAGTGGACAGGGGAGCAACGAGCAGTACTTC	CSGQGSNEQYF
TRBV15	TRBJ2-3	.	TRBD1	TGTGCCACCAGCAGAGATAGGGCTGACAGGGTTGATACGCAGTATTTT	CATSRDRADRVDTQYF
TRBV5-6	TRBJ1-1	.	TRBD1	TGTGCCAGCAGCCCGGACAGGGGTGCGAACACTGAAGCTTTCTTT	CASSPDRGANTEAFF
TRBV5-1	TRBJ1-1	few	TRBD1	TGCGCCAGCAGATCAGCTACAGGGGTGAACACTGAAGCTTTCTTT	CASRSATGVNTEAFF
TRBV7-2	TRBJ1-6	.	.	TGTGCCAGCAGCGAAGACAGCTCCTATAATTCACCCCTCCACTTT	CASSEDSSYNSPLHF
TRBV7-2	TRBJ2-1	.	.	TGTGCCAGCAGCTCCACCGGGACTGATCTTTACAATGAGCAGTTCTTC	CASSSTGTDLYNEQFF
TRBV25-1	TRBJ1-4	once	TRBD1	TGTGCCAGCAGGGACAGGGGGAAAGAAAAACTGTTTTTT	CASRDRGKEKLFF
TRBV6-2/TRBV6-3	TRBJ1-1	.	.	TGTGCCAGCAGTTACCCACTGAGGTCAATTGAGACTGAAGCTTTCTTT	CASSYPLRSIETEAFF
TRBV28	TRBJ2-7	.	.	TGTGCCAGCAGTTTCTCTGTAGCCCCCGAGCAGTACTTC	CASSFSVAPEQYF
TRBV7-2	TRBJ2-3	once	TRBD2	TGTGCCAGCAGCTCCCCGGGACTAGCGGGCGATACGCAGTATTTT	CASSSPGLAGDTQYF
TRBV14	TRBJ2-1	.	TRBD2	TGTGCCAGCAGCCAAGTTGAGACTAGCGACTACAATGAGCAGTTCTTC	CASSQVETSDYNEQFF
TRBV2	TRBJ2-1	.	.	TGTGCCAGCAGTGATAGAACTGCCCGGAATGAGCAGTTCTTC	CASSDRTARNEQFF
TRBV6-2/TRBV6-3	TRBJ1-6	.	TRBD1	TGTGCCAGCAGCCGGGACAGGACCATATCACCCCTCCACTTT	CASSRDRTISPLHF
TRBV7-9	TRBJ2-2	.	.	TGTGCCAGCAGACCGGACAGAGCCACCGGGGAGCTGTTTTTT	CASRPDRATGELFF
TRBV11-2	TRBJ1-6	.	.	TGTGCCAGCAGCCCCTACAGCTCCTATAATTCACCCCTCCACTTT	CASSPYSSYNSPLHF
TRBV10-3	TRBJ2-3	.	TRBD2	TGTGCCATCACTCGCGGGGGGGCCGCAGATACGCAGTATTTT	CAITRGGAADTQYF
TRBV6-6	TRBJ2-1	.	TRBD2	TGTGCCAGCAGTTCCAGAGGGACTAGCGGGACGAATGAGCAGTTCTTC	CASSSRGTSGTNEQFF
TRBV23-1	TRBJ1-2	.	TRBD1	TGCGCCAGCAGTCAAGACGGGGACAGCCGTTTGTTGGGTTGGGGCTACACCTTC	CASSQDGDSRLLGWGYTF
TRBV6-5	TRBJ1-2	.	.	TGTGCCAGCAGCTACCCCGGCGGCACAGGCTACACCTTC	CASSYPGGTGYTF
TRBV7-2	TRBJ2-1	.	.	TGTGCCGTACGGGTGGGCTCCTACAATGAGCAGTTCTTC	CAVRVGSYNEQFF
TRBV3-1/TRBV3-2	TRBJ2-1	.	TRBD2	TGTGCCAGCAGCGATAGCGGGAGCTCCTACAATGAGCAGTTCTTC	CASSDSGSSYNEQFF
TRBV4-1	TRBJ2-7	.	.	TGCGCCAGCAGCCGAACGGGAATTTCGGACGAGCAGTACTTC	CASSRTGISDEQYF
TRBV5-1	TRBJ2-7	.	.	TGCGCCAGCAGCCGCATCGCCGACAGTACAAGCTCCTACGAGCAGTACTTC	CASSRIADSTSSYEQYF
TRBV28	TRBJ1-2	.	TRBD1	TGTGCCAGCAGTGCCCCGGGGACAGACTACTACTATGGCTACACCTTC	CASSAPGTDYYYGYTF